This T cell receptor (beta chain) was recovered during a study of cytomegalovirus exposure and HLA in healthy donors. Study-wide results and limits: A later analysis linked some 18,000 TCR beta sequences to HLA alleles at 0.05 false discovery rate.

The CDR3 runs to 15 residues. Trimming cost V 1 base and J 2 bases, with 15 bases left between them. The germline CDR1 and CDR2 sequences are SQVTM and ANQGSEA. Turning to this clone: No antigen is known for it.

Amplification used 60 Vbeta primers and 13 Jbeta primers. The repertoire was sequenced with immunoSEQ multiplex PCR; TCRdb's copy has only in-frame clones and lacks some. The sample shows approximately 140,000 clones, nearly 85% of them seen only once. Sample: PBMCs. The receptor's source is a boy aged 5-17 years in good health and CMV-seronegative. The chain is built from TRBV29-1 and TRBJ2-7, with a weak D call TRBD2 (6 bases). The CDR3 reads CSVEGWGDGAYEQYF. Written as DNA, the CDR3 is TGCAGCGTTGAAGGGTGGGGGGACGGAGCCTACGAGCAGTACTTC.